The 2 T cell receptor beta chains below all came from one sample that was sequenced in a study of chemoradiotherapy in HPV16-positive cancers. The table came from immunoSEQ multiplex PCR; TCRdb's copy has only in-frame clones and leaves some out. The table includes around 12,000 clones, about 88% detected once. This specimen consisted of blood, obtained from a patient who underwent chemoradiotherapy. The receptor source for this set is a human donor with HPV-associated anogenital cancer.

The genes are TRBV5-6 and TRBJ1-2; 7 bases map to TRBD1. CDR1 is SGHDT and CDR2 is YYEEEE in the germline V gene. Trimming at V came to 0 bases and at J to 9 bases, leaving 8 bases not matched to a gene. CDR3 length: 14 amino acids. Here the CDR3 DNA reads TGTGCCAGCAGCTTGGCTGGGGACAGAAAGCGCTACACCTTC. Protein: CASSLAGDRKRYTF.

V usage is TRBV6-6 and J usage is TRBJ2-7; D might be TRBD1 (6 bases). Germline V gene data show CDR1 as MNHNY and CDR2 as SVGAGI (reference sequence). The V and J ends lost 0 bases and 2 bases respectively, with 14 bases between them. The CDR3 consists of 16 residues. The CDR3 DNA reads TGTGCCAGCAGTTACTCTGGACAGATTACGACCTACGAGCAGTACTTC. This codes for CASSYSGQITTYEQYF.